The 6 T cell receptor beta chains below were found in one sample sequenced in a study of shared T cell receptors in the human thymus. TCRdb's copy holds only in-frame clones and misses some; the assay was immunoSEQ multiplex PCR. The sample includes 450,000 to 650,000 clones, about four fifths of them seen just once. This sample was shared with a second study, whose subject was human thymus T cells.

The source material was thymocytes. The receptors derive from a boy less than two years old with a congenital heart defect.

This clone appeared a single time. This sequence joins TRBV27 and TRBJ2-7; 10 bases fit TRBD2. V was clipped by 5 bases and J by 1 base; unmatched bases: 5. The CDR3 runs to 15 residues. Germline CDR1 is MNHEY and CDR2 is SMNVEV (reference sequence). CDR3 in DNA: TGTGCCAGCAGTCTGACTAGCGGGTTATCCTACGAGCAGTACTTC. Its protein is CASSLTSGLSYEQYF.

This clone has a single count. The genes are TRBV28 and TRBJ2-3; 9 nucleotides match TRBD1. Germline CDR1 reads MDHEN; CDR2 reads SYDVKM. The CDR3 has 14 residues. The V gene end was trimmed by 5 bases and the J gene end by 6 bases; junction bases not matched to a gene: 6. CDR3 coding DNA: TGTGCCAGCAGTCCGGGACAGGGTGAGGATACGCAGTATTTT. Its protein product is CASSPGQGEDTQYF.

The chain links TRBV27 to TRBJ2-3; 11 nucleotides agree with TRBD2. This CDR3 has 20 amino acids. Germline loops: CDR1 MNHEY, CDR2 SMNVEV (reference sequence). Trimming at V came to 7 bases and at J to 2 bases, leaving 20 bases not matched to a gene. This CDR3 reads CASIERTSGRTTHHTDTQYF. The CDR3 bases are TGTGCCAGCATCGAGAGAACTAGCGGGAGAACCACACACCACACAGATACGCAGTATTTT.

CDR3 loop: CASSLALIQDYSNQPQHF. In DNA form, the CDR3 reads TGTGCCAGCAGCTTAGCGCTAATCCAGGATTATAGCAATCAGCCCCAGCATTTT. The chain joins TRBV7-2 to TRBJ1-5; D call uncertain. Per germline, CDR1 SGHTA and CDR2 FQGNSA. The CDR3 extends over 18 amino acids. Trimming took off 0 bases at V and 0 bases at J, with 15 bases between the two ends.

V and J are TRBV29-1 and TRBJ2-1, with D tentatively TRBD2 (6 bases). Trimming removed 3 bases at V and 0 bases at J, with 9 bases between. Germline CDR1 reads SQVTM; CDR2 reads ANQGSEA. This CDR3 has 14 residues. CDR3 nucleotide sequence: TGCAGCGTTGAGGGTAGCGGCTCCTACAATGAGCAGTTCTTC. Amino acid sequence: CSVEGSGSYNEQFF.

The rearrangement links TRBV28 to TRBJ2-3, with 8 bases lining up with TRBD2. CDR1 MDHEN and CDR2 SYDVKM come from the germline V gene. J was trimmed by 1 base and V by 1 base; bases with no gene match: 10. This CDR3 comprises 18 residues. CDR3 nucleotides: TGTGCCAGCAGTTTATCCCCCCGGGCGGGAGGTGGCACAGATACGCAGTATTTT. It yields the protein CASSLSPRAGGGTDTQYF.